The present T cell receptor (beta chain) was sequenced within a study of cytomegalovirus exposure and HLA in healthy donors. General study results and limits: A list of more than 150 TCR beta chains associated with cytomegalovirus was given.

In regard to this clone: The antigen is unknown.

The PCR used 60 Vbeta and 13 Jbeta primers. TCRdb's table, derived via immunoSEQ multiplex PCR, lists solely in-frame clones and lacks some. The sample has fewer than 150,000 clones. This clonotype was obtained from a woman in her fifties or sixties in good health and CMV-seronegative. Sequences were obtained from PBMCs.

The CDR3 region is CASSVASLVPNEQFF. The CDR3 DNA reads as TGTGCCAGCAGCGTGGCTAGTCTCGTCCCAAATGAGCAGTTCTTC. The chain is built from TRBV9 and TRBJ2-1; D is ambiguous. Trimming pared 2 bases from V and 7 bases from J, leaving 16 bases between. CDR1 SGDLS and CDR2 YYNGEE come from the germline V gene. The CDR3 length is 15 residues.